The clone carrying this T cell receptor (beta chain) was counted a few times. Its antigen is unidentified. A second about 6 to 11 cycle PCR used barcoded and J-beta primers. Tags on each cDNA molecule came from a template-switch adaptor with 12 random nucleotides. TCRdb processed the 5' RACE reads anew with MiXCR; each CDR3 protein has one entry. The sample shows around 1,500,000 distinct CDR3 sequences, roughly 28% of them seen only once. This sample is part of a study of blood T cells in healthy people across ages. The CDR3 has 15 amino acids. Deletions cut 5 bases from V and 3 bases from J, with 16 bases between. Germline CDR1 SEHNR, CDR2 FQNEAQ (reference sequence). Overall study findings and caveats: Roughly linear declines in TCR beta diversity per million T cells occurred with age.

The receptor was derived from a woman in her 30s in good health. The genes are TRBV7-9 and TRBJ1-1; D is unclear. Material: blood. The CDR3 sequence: CASSDRWEMDTEAFF. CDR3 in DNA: TGTGCCAGCAGCGACCGATGGGAAATGGACACTGAAGCTTTCTTT.